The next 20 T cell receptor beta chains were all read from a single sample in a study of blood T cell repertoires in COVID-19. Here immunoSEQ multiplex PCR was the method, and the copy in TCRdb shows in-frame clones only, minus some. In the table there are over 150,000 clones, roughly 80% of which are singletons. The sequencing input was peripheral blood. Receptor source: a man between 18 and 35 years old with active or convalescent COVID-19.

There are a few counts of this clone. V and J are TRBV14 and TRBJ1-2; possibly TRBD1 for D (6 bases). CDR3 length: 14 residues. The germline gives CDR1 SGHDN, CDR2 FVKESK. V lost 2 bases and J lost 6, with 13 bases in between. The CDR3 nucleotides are TGTGCCAGCAGCCAAACCGGGACAACGAATGGCTACACCTTC. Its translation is CASSQTGTTNGYTF.

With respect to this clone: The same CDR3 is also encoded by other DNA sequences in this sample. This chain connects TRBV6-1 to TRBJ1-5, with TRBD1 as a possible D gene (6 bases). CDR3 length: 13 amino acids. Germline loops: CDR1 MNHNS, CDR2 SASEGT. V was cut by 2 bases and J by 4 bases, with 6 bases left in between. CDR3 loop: CASSERGNQPQHF. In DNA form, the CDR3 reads TGTGCCAGCAGTGAAAGGGGGAATCAGCCCCAGCATTTT.

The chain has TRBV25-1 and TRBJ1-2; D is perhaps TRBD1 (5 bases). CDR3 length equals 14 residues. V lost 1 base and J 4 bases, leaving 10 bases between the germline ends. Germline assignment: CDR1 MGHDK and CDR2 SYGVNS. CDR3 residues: CASSEWGRVYGYTF. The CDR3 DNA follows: TGTGCCAGCAGTGAATGGGGCAGGGTCTATGGCTACACCTTC.

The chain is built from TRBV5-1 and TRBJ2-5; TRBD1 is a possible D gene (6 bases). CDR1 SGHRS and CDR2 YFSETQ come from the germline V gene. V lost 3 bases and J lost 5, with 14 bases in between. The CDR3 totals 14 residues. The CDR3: CASSSGHLGETQYF. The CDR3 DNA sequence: TGCGCCAGCAGCTCGGGACACTTAGGGGAGACCCAGTACTTC.

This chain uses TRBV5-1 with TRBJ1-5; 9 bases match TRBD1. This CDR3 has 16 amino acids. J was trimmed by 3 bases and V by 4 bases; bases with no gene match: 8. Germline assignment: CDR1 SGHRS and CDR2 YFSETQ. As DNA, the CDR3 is TGCGCCAGCAGCGTAGGGACAGGGAACACCAATCAGCCCCAGCATTTT. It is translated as CASSVGTGNTNQPQHF.

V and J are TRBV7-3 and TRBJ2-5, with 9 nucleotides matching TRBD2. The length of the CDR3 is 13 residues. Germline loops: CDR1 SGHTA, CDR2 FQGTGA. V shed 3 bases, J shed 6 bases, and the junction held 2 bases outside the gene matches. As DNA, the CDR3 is TGTGCCAGCAGCTTTAGCGGGAGCAAGACCCAGTACTTC. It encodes CASSFSGSKTQYF.

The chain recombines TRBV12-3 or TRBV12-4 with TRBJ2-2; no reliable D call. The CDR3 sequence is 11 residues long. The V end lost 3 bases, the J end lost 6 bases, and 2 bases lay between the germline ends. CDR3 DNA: TGTGCCAGCAGTTTCGCCGGGGAGCTGTTTTTT. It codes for CASSFAGELFF.

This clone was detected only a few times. The CDR3 loop reads CASSQETGVVNSPLHF. The CDR3 DNA sequence: TGTGCCAGCAGTCAAGAGACAGGGGTCGTAAATTCACCCCTCCACTTT. This chain joins TRBV6-1 and TRBJ1-6, with 8 bases identical to TRBD1. The trim removed 5 bases at V and 7 bases at J, leaving 10 bases unmatched. The CDR3 has 16 residues. Germline V gene lookup returns CDR1 MNHNS and CDR2 SASEGT.

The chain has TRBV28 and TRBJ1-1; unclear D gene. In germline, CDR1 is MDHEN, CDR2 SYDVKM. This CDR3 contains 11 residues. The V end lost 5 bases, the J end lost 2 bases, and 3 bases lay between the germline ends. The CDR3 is CASSPNTEAFF. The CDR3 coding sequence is TGTGCCAGCAGTCCTAACACTGAAGCTTTCTTT.

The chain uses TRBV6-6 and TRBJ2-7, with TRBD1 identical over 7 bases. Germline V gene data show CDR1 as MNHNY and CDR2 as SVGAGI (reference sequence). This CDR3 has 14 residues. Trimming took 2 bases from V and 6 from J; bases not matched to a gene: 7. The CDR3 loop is CASSYRQGMGEQYF. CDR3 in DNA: TGTGCCAGCAGTTACCGACAGGGAATGGGCGAGCAGTACTTC.

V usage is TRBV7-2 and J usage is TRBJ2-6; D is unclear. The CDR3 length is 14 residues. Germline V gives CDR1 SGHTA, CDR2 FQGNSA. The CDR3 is CATLHSSGANVLTF. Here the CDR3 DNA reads TGTGCGACCCTTCACAGCTCTGGGGCCAACGTCCTGACTTTC. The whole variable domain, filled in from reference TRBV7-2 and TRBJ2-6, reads GAGVSQSPSNKVTEKGKDVELRCDPISGHTALYWYRQSLGQGLEFLIYFQGNSAPDKSGLPSDRFSAERTGGSVSTLTIQRTQQEDSAVYLCATLHSSGANVLTFGAGSRLTVL.

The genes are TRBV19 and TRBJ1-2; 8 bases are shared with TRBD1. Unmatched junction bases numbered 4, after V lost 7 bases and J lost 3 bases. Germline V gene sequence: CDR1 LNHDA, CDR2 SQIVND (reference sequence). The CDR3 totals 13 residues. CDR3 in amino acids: CASMGQADYGYTF. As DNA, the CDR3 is TGTGCCAGTATGGGACAGGCTGACTATGGCTACACCTTC.

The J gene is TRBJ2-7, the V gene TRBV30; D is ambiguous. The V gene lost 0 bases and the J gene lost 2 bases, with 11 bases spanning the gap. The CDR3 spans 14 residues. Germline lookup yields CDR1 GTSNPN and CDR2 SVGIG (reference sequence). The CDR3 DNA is TGTGCCTGGAGTGTACTTTATCCGCCCTACGAGCAGTACTTC. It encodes CAWSVLYPPYEQYF.

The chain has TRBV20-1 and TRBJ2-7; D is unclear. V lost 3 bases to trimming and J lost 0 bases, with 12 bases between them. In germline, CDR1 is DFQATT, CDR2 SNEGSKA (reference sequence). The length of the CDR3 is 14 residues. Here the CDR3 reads CSASSGLPSYEQYF. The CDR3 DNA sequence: TGCAGTGCTAGTTCTGGGCTCCCCTCCTACGAGCAGTACTTC.

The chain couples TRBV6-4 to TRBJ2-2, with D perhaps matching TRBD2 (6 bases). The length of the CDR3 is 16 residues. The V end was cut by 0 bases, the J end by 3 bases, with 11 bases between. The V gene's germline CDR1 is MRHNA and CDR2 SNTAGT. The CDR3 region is CASSDSIRDYTGELFF. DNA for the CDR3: TGTGCCAGCAGTGACTCGATCAGGGACTACACCGGGGAGCTGTTTTTT.

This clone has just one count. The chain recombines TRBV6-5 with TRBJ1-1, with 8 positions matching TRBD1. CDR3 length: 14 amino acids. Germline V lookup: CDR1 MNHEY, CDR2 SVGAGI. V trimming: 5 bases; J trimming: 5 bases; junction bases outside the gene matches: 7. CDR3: CASSPDRGRTEAFF. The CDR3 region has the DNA TGTGCCAGCAGTCCAGACAGGGGCAGAACTGAAGCTTTCTTT.

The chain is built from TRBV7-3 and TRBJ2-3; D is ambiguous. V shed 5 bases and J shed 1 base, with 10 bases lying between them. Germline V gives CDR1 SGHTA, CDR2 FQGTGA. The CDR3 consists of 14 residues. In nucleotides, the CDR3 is TGTGCCAGCAGCCTACTCACCCGCACAGATACGCAGTATTTT. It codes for CASSLLTRTDTQYF.

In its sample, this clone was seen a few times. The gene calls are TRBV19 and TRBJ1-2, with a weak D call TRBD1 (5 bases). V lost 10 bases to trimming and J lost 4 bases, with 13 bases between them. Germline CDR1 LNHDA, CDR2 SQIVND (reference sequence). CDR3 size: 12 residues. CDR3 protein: CATPGLLYGYTF. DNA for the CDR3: TGTGCCACTCCGGGACTCCTCTATGGCTACACCTTC.

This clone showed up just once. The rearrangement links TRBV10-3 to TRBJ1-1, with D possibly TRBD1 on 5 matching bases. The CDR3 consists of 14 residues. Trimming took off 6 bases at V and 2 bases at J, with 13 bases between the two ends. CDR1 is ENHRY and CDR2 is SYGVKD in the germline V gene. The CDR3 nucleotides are TGTGCCATCAGCACGGGGGGGGGAAACACTGAAGCTTTCTTT. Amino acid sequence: CAISTGGGNTEAFF.

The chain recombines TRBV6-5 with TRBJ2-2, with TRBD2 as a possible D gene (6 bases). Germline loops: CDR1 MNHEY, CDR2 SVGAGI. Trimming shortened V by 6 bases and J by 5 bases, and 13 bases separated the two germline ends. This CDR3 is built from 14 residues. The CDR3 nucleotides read TGTGCCAGCAGCCGGGACTGGGGGACCGGGGAGCTGTTTTTT. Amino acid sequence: CASSRDWGTGELFF.